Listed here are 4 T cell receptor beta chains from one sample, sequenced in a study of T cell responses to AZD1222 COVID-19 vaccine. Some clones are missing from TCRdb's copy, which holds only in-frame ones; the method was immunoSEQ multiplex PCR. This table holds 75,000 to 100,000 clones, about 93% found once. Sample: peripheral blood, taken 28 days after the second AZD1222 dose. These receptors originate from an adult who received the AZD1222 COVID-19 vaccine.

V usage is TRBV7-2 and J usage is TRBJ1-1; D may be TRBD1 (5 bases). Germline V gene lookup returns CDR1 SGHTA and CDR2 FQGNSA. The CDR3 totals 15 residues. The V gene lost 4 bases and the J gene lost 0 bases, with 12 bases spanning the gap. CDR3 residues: CASSSHRTMNTEAFF. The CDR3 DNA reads TGTGCCAGCAGCTCACACAGGACCATGAACACTGAAGCTTTCTTT.

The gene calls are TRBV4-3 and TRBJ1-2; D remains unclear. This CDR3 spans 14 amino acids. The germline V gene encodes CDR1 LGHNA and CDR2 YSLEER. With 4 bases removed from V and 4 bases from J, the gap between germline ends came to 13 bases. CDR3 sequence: CASSRTTTAYGYTF. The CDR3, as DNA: TGCGCCAGCAGCCGGACGACGACGGCCTATGGCTACACCTTC.

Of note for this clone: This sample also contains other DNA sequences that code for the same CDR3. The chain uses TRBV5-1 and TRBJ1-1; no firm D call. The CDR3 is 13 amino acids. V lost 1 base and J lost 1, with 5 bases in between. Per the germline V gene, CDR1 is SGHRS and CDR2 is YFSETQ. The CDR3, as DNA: TGCGCCAGCAGCTTGCAAGGGAACACTGAAGCTTTCTTT. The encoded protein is CASSLQGNTEAFF.

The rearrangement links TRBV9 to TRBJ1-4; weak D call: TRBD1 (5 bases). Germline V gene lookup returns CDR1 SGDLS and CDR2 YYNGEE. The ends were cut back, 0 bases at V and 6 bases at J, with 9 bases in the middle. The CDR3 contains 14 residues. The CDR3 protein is CASSVGDAHEKLFF. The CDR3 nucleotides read TGTGCCAGCAGCGTAGGGGACGCCCATGAAAAACTGTTTTTT.